The clone carrying this T cell receptor (beta chain) was detected many times. Each CDR3 protein is one row after TCRdb ran MiXCR on the PCR reads. The sample records 490,000 or so distinct CDR3 sequences, 25% being singletons. The entry originates in a study of molecular identifiers for immune sequencing clone quantification. This sequence was found in a human donor in good health. Some libraries in this study had Jurkat cell RNA spiked in. Sequencing was performed on naive CD8+ T cells from blood, with Jurkat cell RNA spiked in. Indicated subset: FACS-sorted CD8+CD4-CCR7+CD45RA+ naive T cells.

The DNA of the CDR3 is TGTGCCAGCAGCCGTTTTGGGGGCTCAATCACAGATACGCAGTATTTT. Translation: CASSRFGGSITDTQYF. The rearrangement joins TRBV7-9 to TRBJ2-3, with D maybe TRBD1 (6 bases). V lost 5 bases, J lost 2 bases, and 17 bases lay in between. The CDR3 has 16 amino acids. CDR1 and CDR2 from the germline V gene are SEHNR and FQNEAQ (reference sequence). The variable domain in full, with the rest retrieved from reference TRBV7-9 and TRBJ2-3, is DTGVSQNPRHKITKRGQNVTFRCDPISEHNRLYWYRQTLGQGPEFLTYFQNEAQLEKSRLLSDRFSAERPKGSFSTLEIQRTEQGDSAMYLCASSRFGGSITDTQYFGPGTRLTVL.